The rows below give T cell receptor beta chains drawn from one sample of a study of long-term antiretroviral therapy in people with HIV. Generated by immunoSEQ multiplex PCR, the TCRdb table keeps only in-frame clones and is missing some. The sample has 35,000 to 45,000 clones; roughly 80% are singletons. The sample here was unsorted PBMCs, taken 1 year after starting antiretroviral therapy. These TCRs come from a man between 18 and 29 years old with HIV. Both conserved end residues are part of each CDR3. The order of the fields is J gene, V gene, CDR3 protein.

TRBJ2-3	TRBV27	CASSLGLAGGRDTQYF
TRBJ1-1	TRBV9	CASSVAQGRAGTEAFF
TRBJ1-2	TRBV7-9	CASTPYGSEIGYTF
TRBJ2-7	TRBV18	CASSPGQAPYEQYF
TRBJ2-1	TRBV4-2	CASSQDAGEGRNEQFF
TRBJ2-7	TRBV29-1	CSVVKGWSNEQYF
TRBJ2-7	TRBV19	CASSIQVSYEQYF
TRBJ2-7	TRBV9	CASSSRTSFTEQYF
TRBJ2-7	TRBV6-5	CATVDRGENEQYF
TRBJ1-5	TRBV13	CASSSPNQPQHF
TRBJ2-5	TRBV5-1	CASSLGRFQETQYF
TRBJ1-5	TRBV15	CATSDRHNQPQHF
TRBJ2-7	TRBV5-5	CASHGGADEQYF
TRBJ2-7	TRBV5-6	CASSLVGDEQYF
TRBJ2-6	TRBV11-2	CASRPPGSGANVLTF
TRBJ1-2	TRBV6-5	CASSGDIQGYTF
TRBJ2-3	TRBV7-9	CASSSHLGIADTQYF
TRBJ2-1	TRBV5-6	CASIPPLGPPSYNEQFF
TRBJ1-2	TRBV2	CASSEPDRGAF
TRBJ2-1	TRBV10-3	CAISPITGTSGGASFF
TRBJ2-7	TRBV27	CASSLYGGAPAYEQYF
TRBJ2-1	TRBV4-3	CASSQRLLGGGRYNEQFF
TRBJ2-7	TRBV25-1	CASHPPGGDEQYF
TRBJ1-1	TRBV19	CASSTTSSNTEAFF
TRBJ1-1	TRBV7-9	CASSADPEAFF
TRBJ2-2	TRBV25-1	CASSEMTRANGELFF
TRBJ1-2	TRBV7-9	CASSSRGQILYGYTF
TRBJ1-1	TRBV6-5	CASSYSGQTNTEAFF
TRBJ1-1	TRBV29-1	CSADNDNTEAFF
TRBJ1-1	TRBV7-6	CASSLAGQGSMNTEAFF
TRBJ1-3	TRBV6-1	CASSEPGTGNTIYF
TRBJ2-1	TRBV9	CASSEIGGVYNEQFF
TRBJ1-2	TRBV28	CASSPRGGGVYGYTF
TRBJ2-7	TRBV9	CASSVAVCQVSYEQYF
TRBJ1-1	TRBV27	CASSLAPDREEGTEAFF
TRBJ2-3	TRBV5-1	CASSSADTQYF
TRBJ2-5	TRBV7-9	CASSLVAGGGETQYF
TRBJ2-4	TRBV27	CASSLSMGASKNIQYF
TRBJ1-1	TRBV19	CASSIQGGNTEAFF
TRBJ2-1	TRBV13	CASSLVGREHYNEQFF
TRBJ1-6	TRBV19	CASSIWRAGYNSPLHF
TRBJ1-1	TRBV13	CASSLKGNTEAFF
TRBJ2-7	TRBV15	CATSRPPRIAGVDEQYF
TRBJ2-7	TRBV7-8	CASSLADRGPYEQYF
TRBJ2-5	TRBV9	CASSSRTSPYQETQYF
TRBJ1-2	TRBV7-8	CASSIGTGEVDGYTF
TRBJ2-7	TRBV12-5	CASGYRDSRDYEQYF
TRBJ2-7	TRBV15	CATSRDHGDPRRSSYEQYF
TRBJ2-3	TRBV9	CASSMLAGGTDTQYF
TRBJ1-1	TRBV28	CASSPLTGNTEAFF
TRBJ2-2	TRBV6-5	CASSPGTVNTGELFF
TRBJ2-1	TRBV7-9	CASSLVGVYNEQFF
TRBJ1-2	TRBV4-1	CASSPLGQGLNYGYTF